These 13 T cell receptor beta chains were sequenced from one sample in a study of T-cell reconstitution after alpha-beta-depleted transplantation in children. The TCRbeta library was prepared with unique molecular identifiers. MiXCR, applied by TCRdb to the PCR reads, yields one record per CDR3 protein. This sample has some 400,000 distinct CDR3 sequences, with roughly 22% found just once. Source: PBMCs from the stem cell graft donor, taken from the stem cell graft. These receptor sequences come from a human donor who donated a stem cell graft to a child with acute myeloid leukemia.

This clonotype was seen a few times. The V call is TRBV19, the J call TRBJ2-2, with D hard to call. The V and J ends lost 3 bases and 4 bases respectively, with 9 bases between them. The CDR3 totals 14 residues. The V gene's germline CDR1 is LNHDA and CDR2 SQIVND (reference sequence). CDR3: CASSIPARTGELFF. CDR3 sequence (DNA): TGTGCCAGTAGTATTCCCGCACGCACCGGGGAGCTGTTTTTT.

The J gene is TRBJ2-6, the V gene TRBV7-3; 12 bases align to TRBD2. The CDR3 has 18 residues. Germline trimming cut 5 bases from V and 0 bases from J; bases unmatched to any gene: 5. The germline V gene has CDR1 SGHTA and CDR2 FQGTGA. In nucleotides, the CDR3 is TGTGCCAGCAGCACCTCACTAGCGGGGGGCTCTGGGGCCAACGTCCTGACTTTC. This encodes CASSTSLAGGSGANVLTF.

This clonotype was recorded at least ten times. The rearrangement joins TRBV29-1 to TRBJ2-1, with D unresolved. The CDR3 is 11 amino acids. The germline CDR1 and CDR2 sequences are SQVTM and ANQGSEA. Between the trimmed V and J ends, which lost 6 bases and 3 bases, there was a span of 6 bases. The DNA for the CDR3 is TGCAGCGTGGACCACTACAATGAGCAGTTCTTC. Its translation is CSVDHYNEQFF.

Only a few counts were recorded for this clonotype. The chain has TRBV7-3 and TRBJ2-7; 9 nucleotides line up with TRBD2. With 5 bases clipped from V and 2 bases from J, the junction kept 10 bases outside the gene matches. The CDR3 has 16 residues. Germline values: CDR1 SGHTA, CDR2 FQGTGA. CDR3 DNA sequence: TGTGCCAGCAGCCGACGGACTAGCGCGCTTACCTACGAGCAGTACTTC. It yields the protein CASSRRTSALTYEQYF.

This clonotype has a handful of counts. The chain carries TRBV29-1 and TRBJ2-1; 9 positions match TRBD1. Unmatched junction bases numbered 10, after V lost 7 bases and J lost 3 bases. The CDR3 sequence is 15 residues long. CDR1 and CDR2 from the germline V gene are SQVTM and ANQGSEA. CDR3 nucleotides: TGCAGCGCCAACTCCGGGACAGGGATCTACAATGAGCAGTTCTTC. It specifies CSANSGTGIYNEQFF.

V and J are TRBV12-3 or TRBV12-4 and TRBJ2-7, with D perhaps matching TRBD1 or TRBD2 (5 bases each). V lost 5 bases and J 7 bases, leaving 21 bases between the germline ends. CDR3 size: 15 residues. The CDR3 spells CASSNPEGLLREQYF. CDR3 nucleotide sequence: TGTGCCAGCAGTAATCCAGAGGGGCTTTTGAGGGAGCAGTACTTC.

CDR3 protein: CASTKMDRRDYEQYF. The DNA of the CDR3 is TGTGCCAGCACTAAGATGGACAGGCGGGACTACGAGCAGTACTTC. V and J are TRBV28 and TRBJ2-7; a weak D match, TRBD1 (7 bases). V lost 7 bases to trimming and J lost 3 bases, with 19 bases between them. Germline CDR1 reads MDHEN; CDR2 reads SYDVKM. The CDR3 loop spans 15 amino acids.

This sequence joins TRBV25-1 and TRBJ2-3, with D perhaps TRBD1 or TRBD2 (5 bases each). Germline CDR1 MGHDK, CDR2 SYGVNS. The CDR3 has 14 amino acids. V shed 3 bases and J shed 5 bases, with 12 bases lying between them. The chain's CDR3 is CASSDAQGEDTQYF. The CDR3 nucleotides are TGTGCCAGCAGTGACGCGCAGGGAGAAGATACGCAGTATTTT.

The chain employs TRBV6-1 and TRBJ2-1; possibly TRBD2 for D (5 bases). The CDR3 length is 13 residues. CDR1 and CDR2 (germline): MNHNS, SASEGT. V lost 6 bases, J lost 6 bases, and 12 bases lay in between. The CDR3 reads CASRVLSGNEQFF. CDR3 nucleotide sequence: TGTGCCAGCAGAGTACTAAGCGGCAATGAGCAGTTCTTC.

This chain links TRBV12-3 or TRBV12-4 with TRBJ2-3, with D perhaps TRBD2 (5 bases). The CDR3 consists of 14 residues. Trimming left V 5 bases short and J 7 bases short, with 16 bases between. The DNA for the CDR3 is TGTGCCAGCAGTGGTTATCAGTCGGGAAATACGCAGTATTTT. It encodes CASSGYQSGNTQYF.

This clonotype was recorded a few times. The rearrangement joins TRBV5-1 to TRBJ2-1, with 12 bases identical to TRBD2. Germline lookup yields CDR1 SGHRS and CDR2 YFSETQ. V gave up 5 bases and J gave up 9 bases; unmatched junction bases: 6. The CDR3 spans 14 residues. CDR3 nucleotide sequence: TGCGCCAGCAGGGCACCGGGACTAGCGGGTGAGCAGTTCTTC. It yields the protein CASRAPGLAGEQFF.

This clonotype was observed at least ten times. V is TRBV29-1 and J is TRBJ2-7, with a tentative D call TRBD2 (6 bases). CDR3 length equals 14 residues. Trimming took off 6 bases at V and 6 bases at J, with 21 bases between the two ends. Germline V gene data show CDR1 as SQVTM and CDR2 as ANQGSEA. CDR3 nucleotide sequence: TGCAGCGTCGCCTCGACGGGGGTGCTTTCCGAGCAGTACTTC. Translation: CSVASTGVLSEQYF.

The rearrangement links TRBV11-2 to TRBJ2-1, with D hard to call. V was cut by 4 bases and J by 2 bases, with 9 bases left in between. This CDR3 is built from 14 residues. The germline V gene encodes CDR1 SGHAT and CDR2 FQNNGV. CDR3 amino acids: CASSSLRTYNEQFF. CDR3 nucleotide sequence: TGTGCCAGCAGCTCCCTCCGCACCTACAATGAGCAGTTCTTC.